This TCR beta chain derives from a study of blood T cells in healthy people across ages (dated by TCRdb to the mid-2010s). Describing the broader study: In model experiments, template switching captured about one uniquely barcoded TCR beta cDNA molecule for every two T cells. To track age-related changes in TCR beta repertoire diversity, the study relied on deep sequencing normalized with unique cDNA molecular identifiers. The donors were divided into four age groups: young (average approximately 15 years), middle-aged (approximately 39), aged (about 62) and long-lived (around 80). To avoid experimental bias, donors of different ages were randomly spread across the sequencing lanes. Two additional independent replicas of 1 million unique cDNA reads from the same blood draw were analyzed for two donors (one aged 18 to 30 and one aged 80 or older). Points the paper makes about the study in general: Compared with the aged group, the long-lived group had more naive CD4+ T cells, fewer expanded clones and increased TCR diversity, a pattern suggesting age selection. The CMV infection status of donors was not known, potentially confounding age-related changes in expanded clonotypes. Since profiling was done on bulk unsorted PBMCs, naive and antigen-experienced compartments could not be conclusively compared. As age increased, observed TCR beta diversity per million T cells dropped in a roughly linear way, and a significant reduction was already evident by age 40. A strong correlation was found between observed TCR beta diversity and the percentage of naive T cells measured by flow cytometry. Total diversity estimates from one million sequenced T cells were considered lower bounds and underestimates.

The library was made by 5' RACE. Sequencing instrument: Illumina HiSeq 2500. A second PCR of about 6 to 12 cycles was performed with a sample-barcoded 5' primer and a J-beta primer mix. A unique molecular identifier was introduced onto each TCR beta cDNA molecule by a template-switch 5' adaptor carrying 12 random nucleotides. Each sample yielded at least 2.5 million CDR3-containing paired-end reads. First-strand cDNA synthesis was performed from all RNA using the Mint cDNA synthesis kit, with priming by a TRBC-specific oligonucleotide. Following uracil-DNA glycosylase treatment, all cDNA underwent a first 18-cycle PCR with the universal primers M1SS and BC2_uni_R. The original pipeline was this. For normalization, 1 million high-quality reads were randomly selected from each sample, with every read carrying a distinct molecular identifier. Reads with shared molecular identifiers were discarded instead of being binned into consensus sequences. MiTCR, set to a Q25 quality threshold and the strictest error-elimination algorithm, was used for CDR3 identification, clonotype clustering and error correction. A nonparametric unseen species model using Euler transformation provided a lower-bound estimate of total TCR beta diversity. In-frame beta chains were kept once TCRdb had trimmed the public reads at Q25 with fastp and called clones with MiXCR. One record per CDR3 amino acid sequence lists the most common genes and DNA. TCRdb, not the original authors, processed these V and J calls. The sample table shows hundreds of thousands of distinct CDR3 sequences, and 50% to 65% are seen once. The ten largest make up under 50% of the sample.

Taken from cysteine to phenylalanine, the CDR3 has 14 residues. CDR3 DNA only is kept here, 42 bases in frame from base 1. V has 11 bases trimmed and J has 8 bases trimmed; junction bases matching no gene number 11. The germline V gene (reference sequence) gives CDR1 as LGHDT and CDR2 as YNNKEL. The roughly 39 donors, aged 6 to 90 years, were systemically healthy Caucasian individuals from Russia. About 10 milliliters of peripheral blood were drawn from each donor into EDTA-treated Vacutainer tubes. PBMCs were isolated by Ficoll-Paque density-gradient centrifugation, with at least 7 million obtained per sample. Total RNA, at least 6 micrograms per sample, was extracted from PBMCs with Trizol reagent. For every donor, flow cytometry on a PBMC aliquot measured the percentage of naive CD45RAhigh/CD27high T cells. A word on this clonotype: The antigen it recognizes is unknown. Base qualities are not provided; no much larger clone lies one nucleotide away.

The chain couples TRBV3-1 to TRBJ2-1; 11 bases in the middle match TRBD1. The sequence was obtained from an elderly man in good health. Material: blood. The CDR3 region has the sequence CAGTLGQGADEQFF. The bases read TGTGCCGGCACCCTTGGACAGGGGGCTGATGAGCAGTTCTTC.